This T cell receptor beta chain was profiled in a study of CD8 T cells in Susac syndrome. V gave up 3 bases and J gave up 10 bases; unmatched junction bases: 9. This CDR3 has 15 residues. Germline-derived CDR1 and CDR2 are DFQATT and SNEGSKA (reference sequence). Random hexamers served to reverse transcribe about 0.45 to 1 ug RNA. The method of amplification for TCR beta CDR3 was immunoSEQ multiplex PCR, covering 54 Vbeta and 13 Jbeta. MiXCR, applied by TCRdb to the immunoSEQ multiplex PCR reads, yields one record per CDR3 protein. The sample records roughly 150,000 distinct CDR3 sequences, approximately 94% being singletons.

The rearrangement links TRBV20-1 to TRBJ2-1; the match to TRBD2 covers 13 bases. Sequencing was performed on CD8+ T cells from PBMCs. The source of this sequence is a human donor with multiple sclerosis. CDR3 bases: TGCAGTGCTAGTTCTCTGGGACTAGCGGGGAACGAGCAGTTCTTC. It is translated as CSASSLGLAGNEQFF.